Sequencing of this T cell receptor beta chain was carried out in a study of identifying expanded T cells in peripheral blood. Some clones are missing from TCRdb's copy, which holds only in-frame ones; the method was immunoSEQ multiplex PCR. The table shows around 100,000 clones, with 80% to 90% occurring only once. For this clone: Its antigen is unidentified.

During the collection period, no donor immune events like infections were recorded. The CDR3 is 13 amino acids. CDR1 and CDR2 from the germline V gene are ENHRY and SYGVKD. Trimming took 5 bases from V and 4 from J, leaving 9 bases between them. Study-wide points: Clone count variance between roughly two-week samples rose with total template count. About 1.2 clones differed between technical replicates, versus approximately 17 and 20 over time.

This TCR derives from a person aged 18 to 75 in good health. The chain has TRBV10-3 and TRBJ1-3, with D possibly TRBD1 on 6 matching bases. Sequenced: blood. CDR3 sequence (DNA): TGTGCCATCAGTTGGGACATCGGAAACACCATATATTTT. Protein sequence: CAISWDIGNTIYF.